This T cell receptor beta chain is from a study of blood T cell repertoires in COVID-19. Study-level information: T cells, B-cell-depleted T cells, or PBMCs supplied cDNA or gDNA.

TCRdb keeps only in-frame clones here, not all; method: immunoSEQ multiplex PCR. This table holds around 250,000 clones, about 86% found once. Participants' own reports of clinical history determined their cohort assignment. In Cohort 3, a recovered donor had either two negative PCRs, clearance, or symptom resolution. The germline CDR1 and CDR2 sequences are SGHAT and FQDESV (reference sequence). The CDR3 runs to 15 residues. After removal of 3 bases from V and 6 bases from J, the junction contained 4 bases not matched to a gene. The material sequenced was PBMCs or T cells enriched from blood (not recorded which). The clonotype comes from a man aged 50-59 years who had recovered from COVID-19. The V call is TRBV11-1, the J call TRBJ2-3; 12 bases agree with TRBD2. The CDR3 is CASSFTSGGIDTQYF. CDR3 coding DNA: TGTGCCAGCAGCTTTACTAGCGGGGGGATCGATACGCAGTATTTT.